Below, 16 T cell receptor beta chains from the same sample are listed, as sequenced in a study of cytotoxic CD8 clonotypes in ibrutinib-treated CLL. Libraries were prepared by immunoSEQ multiplex PCR; TCRdb keeps only in-frame clonotypes and omits some of them. The sample lists 110,000 to 150,000 clones; 77% were seen once. The sample in question was PBMCs, obtained after 12 months of ibrutinib treatment. These receptors were collected from a human donor with chronic lymphocytic leukemia.

The V call is TRBV28, the J call TRBJ1-1; D ambiguous. The germline CDR1 and CDR2 sequences are MDHEN and SYDVKM. CDR3 length equals 13 residues. V lost 2 bases and J lost 5, with 9 bases in between. CDR3 in DNA: TGTGCCAGCAGTTTACAGTATCTTACTGAAGCTTTCTTT. It is translated as CASSLQYLTEAFF.

This chain joins TRBV6-5 and TRBJ1-4, with no clear D. V was pared by 2 bases and J by 0 bases, with 10 bases between. Germline-derived CDR1 and CDR2 are MNHEY and SVGAGI. The CDR3 has 16 residues. CDR3 sequence (DNA): TGTGCCAGCAGTTACACGACACTTCCAACTAATGAAAAACTGTTTTTT. Protein sequence: CASSYTTLPTNEKLFF.

This clone was recorded a few times. The chain recombines TRBV6-5 with TRBJ2-7; D gene uncertain. Trimming removed 3 bases at V and 4 bases at J, with 4 bases between. Looked up from germline, CDR1 is MNHEY and CDR2 is SVGAGI. The CDR3 loop spans 11 amino acids. Written as DNA, the CDR3 is TGTGCCAGCAGTTATCTATACGAGCAGTACTTC. Amino acid sequence: CASSYLYEQYF.

This clone was detected a few times. The V call is TRBV7-2, the J call TRBJ2-3; 7 positions match TRBD2. V lost 1 base to trimming and J lost 2 bases; unmatched junction nucleotides: 6. Germline V lookup: CDR1 SGHTA, CDR2 FQGNSA. The CDR3 has 16 residues. The CDR3 reads CASSLVLGGVTDTQYF. CDR3 bases: TGTGCCAGCAGCTTAGTTTTGGGGGGGGTCACAGATACGCAGTATTTT.

The V call is TRBV19, the J call TRBJ2-1; a possible D gene is TRBD1 (6 bases). The V gene's germline CDR1 is LNHDA and CDR2 SQIVND (reference sequence). Between the trimmed V and J ends, which lost 3 bases and 0 bases, there was a span of 9 bases. This CDR3 has 15 amino acids. The CDR3, as DNA: TGTGCCAGTAGTATCAGGGGAAGCTCCTACAATGAGCAGTTCTTC. Translating it yields CASSIRGSSYNEQFF.

The chain recombines TRBV2 with TRBJ2-6; D call uncertain. The CDR3 covers 15 residues. The germline gives CDR1 SNHLY, CDR2 FYNNEI. The V gene lost 1 base and the J gene lost 2 bases, with 6 bases spanning the gap. The CDR3 DNA is TGTGCCAGCAGTGAAGGGTGGGCTGGGGCCAACGTCCTGACTTTC. Translation: CASSEGWAGANVLTF.

The chain recombines TRBV28 with TRBJ2-1, with no clear D. V dropped 5 bases and J dropped 0 bases, with 11 bases sitting between them. The CDR3 consists of 15 residues. CDR1 is MDHEN and CDR2 is SYDVKM in the germline V gene. CDR3 coding DNA: TGTGCCAGCAGTCTTTACTCGAGCTCCTACAATGAGCAGTTCTTC. Protein: CASSLYSSSYNEQFF. Combining the CDR3 with reference TRBV28 and TRBJ2-1 gives the whole variable domain DVKVTQSSRYLVKRTGEKVFLECVQDMDHENMFWYRQDPGLGLRLIYFSYDVKMKEKGDIPEGYSVSREKKERFSLILESASTNQTSMYLCASSLYSSSYNEQFFGPGTRLTVL.

V gene TRBV19 combines with J gene TRBJ1-2; D is perhaps TRBD1 (5 bases). CDR1 and CDR2 (germline): LNHDA, SQIVND (reference sequence). The germline V and J ends were trimmed by 3 bases and 3 bases, with 8 bases remaining between them. The CDR3 length is 13 residues. The CDR3 nucleotides read TGTGCCAGTAGTATCGAGGGGTACTATGGCTACACCTTC. The encoded protein is CASSIEGYYGYTF.

This chain links TRBV5-4 with TRBJ1-1; no clear D. V was shortened by 2 bases and J by 1 base, with 6 bases between the two germline ends. CDR3 size: 13 residues. In germline, CDR1 is SGHNT, CDR2 YYREEE (reference sequence). The CDR3 coding sequence is TGTGCCAGCAGCTTATGGGGGAACACTGAAGCTTTCTTT. This codes for CASSLWGNTEAFF.

This chain joins TRBV28 and TRBJ2-3; D is unresolved. V shed 3 bases and J shed 2 bases, with 9 bases lying between them. The CDR3 runs to 14 residues. Germline V gene sequence: CDR1 MDHEN, CDR2 SYDVKM. Here the CDR3 reads CASSLGTSTDTQYF. The CDR3 coding sequence is TGTGCCAGCAGTTTGGGTACCTCCACAGATACGCAGTATTTT.

The V call is TRBV28, the J call TRBJ2-3; TRBD1 matches 7 bases. The length of the CDR3 is 13 residues. CDR1 and CDR2 from the germline V gene are MDHEN and SYDVKM. The trim removed 5 bases at V and 4 bases at J, leaving 3 bases unmatched. Here the CDR3 DNA reads TGTGCCAGCAGTAGACAGGGTCCAGATACGCAGTATTTT. This codes for CASSRQGPDTQYF. Based on the CDR3 plus reference TRBV28 and TRBJ2-3, the full variable domain is DVKVTQSSRYLVKRTGEKVFLECVQDMDHENMFWYRQDPGLGLRLIYFSYDVKMKEKGDIPEGYSVSREKKERFSLILESASTNQTSMYLCASSRQGPDTQYFGPGTRLTVL.

The chain's CDR3 is CATSRDARATNEKLFF. CDR3 nucleotides: TGTGCCACCAGCAGAGATGCAAGGGCAACTAATGAAAAACTGTTTTTT. The rearrangement joins TRBV15 to TRBJ1-4; D remains unclear. Per germline, CDR1 LNHNV and CDR2 YYDKDF (reference sequence). Trimming stripped 0 bases from V and 0 bases from J, with 8 bases between. The CDR3 is 16 residues long.

The chain joins TRBV28 to TRBJ2-3; tentatively, D is TRBD1 (6 bases). Germline V gene lookup returns CDR1 MDHEN and CDR2 SYDVKM. The V end lost 3 bases, the J end lost 3 bases, and 16 bases lay between the germline ends. This CDR3 comprises 16 residues. Here the CDR3 DNA reads TGTGCCAGCAGTTTTTTGGGGCAGGGGAGAACAGATACGCAGTATTTT. Translation gives CASSFLGQGRTDTQYF.

V gene TRBV7-8 combines with J gene TRBJ2-7; no definite D call. Germline CDR1 reads SGHVS; CDR2 reads FQNEAQ. V was trimmed by 2 bases and J by 2 bases, leaving 10 bases between them. CDR3 length equals 14 residues. Written as DNA, the CDR3 is TGTGCCAGCAGCTTACTTGGAATAGCCTACGAGCAGTACTTC. Translation gives CASSLLGIAYEQYF.

V and J are TRBV14 and TRBJ1-2; no reliable D call. Germline V lookup: CDR1 SGHDN, CDR2 FVKESK. V was cut by 4 bases and J by 3 bases, with 9 bases left in between. The CDR3 has 13 amino acids. The CDR3 DNA reads as TGTGCCAGCAGCCGGTCCACAGACTATGGCTACACCTTC. Its protein product is CASSRSTDYGYTF.

The V and J genes are TRBV7-2 and TRBJ2-1, with D unresolved. CDR3 length: 15 amino acids. Deletions cut 1 base from V and 3 bases from J, with 10 bases between. The germline V gene has CDR1 SGHTA and CDR2 FQGNSA. The chain's CDR3 is CASSLESNGYNEQFF. In DNA form, the CDR3 reads TGTGCCAGCAGCTTAGAATCAAACGGCTACAATGAGCAGTTCTTC.